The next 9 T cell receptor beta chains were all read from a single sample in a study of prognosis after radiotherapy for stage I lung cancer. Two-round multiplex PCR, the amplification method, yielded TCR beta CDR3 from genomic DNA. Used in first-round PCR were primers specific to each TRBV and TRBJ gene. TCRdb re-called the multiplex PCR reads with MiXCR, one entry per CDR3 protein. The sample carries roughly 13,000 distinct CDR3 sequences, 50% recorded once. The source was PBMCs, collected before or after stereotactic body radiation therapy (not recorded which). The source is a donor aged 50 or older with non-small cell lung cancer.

As DNA, the CDR3 is TGTGCCAGCTCACAGACGGTCACTAATGAAAAACTGTTTTTT. This encodes CASSQTVTNEKLFF. The rearrangement links TRBV18 to TRBJ1-4, with D uncertain. CDR3 size: 14 residues. Trimming took off 4 bases at V and 2 bases at J, with 8 bases between the two ends. The germline CDR1 and CDR2 sequences are KGHSH and LQKENI. Combining the CDR3 with reference TRBV18 and TRBJ1-4 gives the whole variable domain NAGVMQNPRHLVRRRGQEARLRCSPMKGHSHVYWYRQLPEEGLKFMVYLQKENIIDESGMPKERFSAEFPKEGPSILRIQQVVRGDSAAYFCASSQTVTNEKLFFGSGTQLSVL.

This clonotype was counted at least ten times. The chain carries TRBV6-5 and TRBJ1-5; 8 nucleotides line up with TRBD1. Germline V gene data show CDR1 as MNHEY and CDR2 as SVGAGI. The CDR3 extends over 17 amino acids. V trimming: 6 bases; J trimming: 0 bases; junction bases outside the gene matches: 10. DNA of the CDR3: TGTGCCAGCAGGCGGGACAGGCGGCTTTATAGCAATCAGCCCCAGCATTTT. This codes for CASRRDRRLYSNQPQHF.

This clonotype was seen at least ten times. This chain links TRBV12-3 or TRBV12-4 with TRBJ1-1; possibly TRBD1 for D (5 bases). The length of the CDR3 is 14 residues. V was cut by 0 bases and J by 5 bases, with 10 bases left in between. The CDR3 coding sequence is TGTGCCAGCAGTTTAGCGTTGGGGGGGACTGAAGCTTTCTTT. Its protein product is CASSLALGGTEAFF.

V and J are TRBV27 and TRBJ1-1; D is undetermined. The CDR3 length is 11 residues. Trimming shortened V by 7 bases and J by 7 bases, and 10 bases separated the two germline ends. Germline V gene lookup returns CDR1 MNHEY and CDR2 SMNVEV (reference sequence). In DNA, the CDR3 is TGTGCCAGCATTGTGTTGGGTGAAGCTTTCTTT. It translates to CASIVLGEAFF.

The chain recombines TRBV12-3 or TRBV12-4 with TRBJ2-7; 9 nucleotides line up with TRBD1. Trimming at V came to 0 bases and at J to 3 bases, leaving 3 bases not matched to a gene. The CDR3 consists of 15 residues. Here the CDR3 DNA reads TGTGCCAGCAGTTTAGCCGGGACAGGGCTCTACGAGCAGTACTTC. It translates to CASSLAGTGLYEQYF.

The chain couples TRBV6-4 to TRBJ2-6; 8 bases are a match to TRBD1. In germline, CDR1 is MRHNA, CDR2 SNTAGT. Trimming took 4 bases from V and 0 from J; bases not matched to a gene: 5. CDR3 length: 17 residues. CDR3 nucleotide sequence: TGTGCCAGCAGTGTGACAGGGGAGTCCTCTGGGGCCAACGTCCTGACTTTC. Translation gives CASSVTGESSGANVLTF.

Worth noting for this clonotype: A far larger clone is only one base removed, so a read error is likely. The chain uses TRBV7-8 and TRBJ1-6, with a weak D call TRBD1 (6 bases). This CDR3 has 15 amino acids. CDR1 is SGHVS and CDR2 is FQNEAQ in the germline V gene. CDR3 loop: CASSSSGAGNSPIHF. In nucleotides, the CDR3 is TGTGCCAGTAGTTCTTCAGGGGCGGGTAATTCACCCATCCACTTT.

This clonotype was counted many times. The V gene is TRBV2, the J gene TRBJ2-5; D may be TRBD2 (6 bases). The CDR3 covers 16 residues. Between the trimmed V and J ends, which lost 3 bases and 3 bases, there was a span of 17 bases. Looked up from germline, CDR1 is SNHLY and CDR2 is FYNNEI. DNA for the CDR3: TGTGCCAGCAGTGAGGTCCCAGGGAGGCAAGAAGAGACCCAGTACTTC. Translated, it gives CASSEVPGRQEETQYF.

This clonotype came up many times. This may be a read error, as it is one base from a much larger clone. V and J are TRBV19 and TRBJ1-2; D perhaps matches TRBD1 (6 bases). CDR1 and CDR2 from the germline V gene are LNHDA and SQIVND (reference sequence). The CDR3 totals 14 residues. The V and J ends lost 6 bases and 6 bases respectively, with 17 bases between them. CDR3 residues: CASSRDGGLNGYTF. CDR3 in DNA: TGTGCCAGTAGCCGGGACGGGGGGCTGAATGGCTACACCTTC.